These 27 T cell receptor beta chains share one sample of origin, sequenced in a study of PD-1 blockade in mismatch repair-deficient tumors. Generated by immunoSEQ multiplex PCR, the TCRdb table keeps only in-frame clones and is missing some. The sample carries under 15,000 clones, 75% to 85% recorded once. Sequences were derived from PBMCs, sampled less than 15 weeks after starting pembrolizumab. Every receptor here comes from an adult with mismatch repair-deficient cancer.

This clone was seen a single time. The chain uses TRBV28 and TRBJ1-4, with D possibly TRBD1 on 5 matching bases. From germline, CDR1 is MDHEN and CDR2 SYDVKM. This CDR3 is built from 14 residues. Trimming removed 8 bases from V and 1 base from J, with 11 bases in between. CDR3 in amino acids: CASRPGQTNEKLFF. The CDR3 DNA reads TGTGCCAGCCGCCCCGGACAAACTAATGAAAAACTGTTTTTT.

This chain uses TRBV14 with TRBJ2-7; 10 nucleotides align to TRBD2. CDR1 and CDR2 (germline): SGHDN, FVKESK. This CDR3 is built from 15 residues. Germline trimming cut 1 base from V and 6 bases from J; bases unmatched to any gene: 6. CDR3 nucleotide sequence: TGTGCCAGCAGCCAAGCTCTAGCGGGAGTCTCCGAGCAGTACTTC. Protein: CASSQALAGVSEQYF.

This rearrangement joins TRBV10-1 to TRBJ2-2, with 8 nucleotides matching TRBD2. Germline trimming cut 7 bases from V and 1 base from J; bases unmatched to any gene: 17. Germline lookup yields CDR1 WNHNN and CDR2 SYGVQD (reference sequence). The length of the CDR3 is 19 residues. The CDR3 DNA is TGCGCCAGCAACGCTCGATGTAGCGGGATCTGGCAGAACACCGGGGAGCTGTTTTTT. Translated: CASNARCSGIWQNTGELFF.

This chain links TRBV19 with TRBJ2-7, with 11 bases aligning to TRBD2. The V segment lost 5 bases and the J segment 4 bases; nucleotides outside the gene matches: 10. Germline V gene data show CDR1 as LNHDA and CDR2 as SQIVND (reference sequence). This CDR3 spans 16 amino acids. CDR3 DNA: TGTGCCAGTAGTGCCTCACTAGCGGGAGCAGGATACGAGCAGTACTTC. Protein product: CASSASLAGAGYEQYF.

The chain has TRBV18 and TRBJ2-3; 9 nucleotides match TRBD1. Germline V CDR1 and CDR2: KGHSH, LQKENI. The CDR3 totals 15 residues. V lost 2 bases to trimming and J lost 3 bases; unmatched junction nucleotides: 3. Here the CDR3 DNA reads TGTGCCAGCTCACCAATACAGGGGGCAACAGATACGCAGTATTTT. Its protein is CASSPIQGATDTQYF.

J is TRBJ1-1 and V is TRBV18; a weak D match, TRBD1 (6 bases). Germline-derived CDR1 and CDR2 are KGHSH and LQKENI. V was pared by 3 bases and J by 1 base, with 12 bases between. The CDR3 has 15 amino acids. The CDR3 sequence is CASSPVTGGNTEAFF. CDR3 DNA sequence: TGTGCCAGCTCACCTGTGACAGGTGGGAACACTGAAGCTTTCTTT. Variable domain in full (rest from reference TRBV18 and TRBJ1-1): NAGVMQNPRHLVRRRGQEARLRCSPMKGHSHVYWYRQLPEEGLKFMVYLQKENIIDESGMPKERFSAEFPKEGPSILRIQQVVRGDSAAYFCASSPVTGGNTEAFFGQGTRLTVV.

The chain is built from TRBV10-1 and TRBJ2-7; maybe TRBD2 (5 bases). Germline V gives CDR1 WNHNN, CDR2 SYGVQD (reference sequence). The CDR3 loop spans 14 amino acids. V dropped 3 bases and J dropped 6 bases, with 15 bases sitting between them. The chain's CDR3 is CASSEVGLGGEQYF. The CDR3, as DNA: TGCGCCAGCAGTGAAGTTGGTCTCGGAGGCGAGCAGTACTTC.

CDR3 residues: CASSPTGAGYEQYF. In DNA form, the CDR3 reads TGTGCCAGCTCACCCACAGGGGCCGGCTACGAGCAGTACTTC. The rearrangement joins TRBV18 to TRBJ2-7; 7 bases are shared with TRBD1. The trim removed 3 bases at V and 3 bases at J, leaving 5 bases unmatched. The CDR3 runs 14 residues. The germline gives CDR1 KGHSH, CDR2 LQKENI.

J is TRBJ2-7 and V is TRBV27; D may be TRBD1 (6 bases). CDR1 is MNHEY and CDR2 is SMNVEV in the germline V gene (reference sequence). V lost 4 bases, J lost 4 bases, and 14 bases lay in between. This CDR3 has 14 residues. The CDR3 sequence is CASSYGQRAYEQYF. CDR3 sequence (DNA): TGTGCCAGCAGTTATGGACAGAGAGCTTACGAGCAGTACTTC.

The CDR3 reads CASSQGAGGWRYGYTF. CDR3 bases: TGTGCCAGCAGCCAAGGAGCAGGGGGGTGGAGATATGGCTACACCTTC. The chain couples TRBV14 to TRBJ1-2; 7 bases line up with TRBD1. J gave up 5 bases and V 1 base, and 10 bases lay outside the gene matches. CDR1 is SGHDN and CDR2 is FVKESK in the germline V gene. The CDR3 is 16 amino acids.

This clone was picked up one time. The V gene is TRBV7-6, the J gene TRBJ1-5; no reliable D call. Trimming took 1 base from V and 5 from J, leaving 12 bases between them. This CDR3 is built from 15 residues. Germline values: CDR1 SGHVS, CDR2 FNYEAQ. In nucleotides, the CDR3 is TGTGCCAGCAGCTTAGATCCCGACGGGTATCAGCCCCAGCATTTT. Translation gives CASSLDPDGYQPQHF.

CDR3: CASSYSPGTGPYGYTF. The CDR3 DNA reads TGTGCCAGCAGTTACAGCCCCGGGACAGGGCCCTATGGCTACACCTTC. The chain carries TRBV6-5 and TRBJ1-2, with TRBD1 identical over 9 bases. J gave up 4 bases and V 2 bases, and 8 bases lay outside the gene matches. The CDR3 is 16 amino acids. Looked up from germline, CDR1 is MNHEY and CDR2 is SVGAGI.

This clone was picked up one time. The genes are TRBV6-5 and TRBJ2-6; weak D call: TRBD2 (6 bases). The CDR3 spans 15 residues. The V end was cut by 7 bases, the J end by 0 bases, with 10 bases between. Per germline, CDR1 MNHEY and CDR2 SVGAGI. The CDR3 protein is CASNNGGSGANVLTF. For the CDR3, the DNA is TGTGCCAGCAACAACGGGGGCTCTGGGGCCAACGTCCTGACTTTC.

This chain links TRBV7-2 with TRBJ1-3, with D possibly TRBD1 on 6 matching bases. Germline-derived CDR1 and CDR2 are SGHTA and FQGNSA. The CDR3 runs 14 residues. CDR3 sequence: CVAREGGVGNTIYF. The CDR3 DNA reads TGTGTCGCACGGGAGGGGGGGGTGGGAAACACCATATATTTT. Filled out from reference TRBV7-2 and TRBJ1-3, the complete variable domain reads GAGVSQSPSNKVTEKGKDVELRCDPISGHTALYWYRQSLGQGLEFLIYFQGNSAPDKSGLPSDRFSAERTGGSVSTLTIQRTQQEDSAVYLCVAREGGVGNTIYFGEGSWLTVV.

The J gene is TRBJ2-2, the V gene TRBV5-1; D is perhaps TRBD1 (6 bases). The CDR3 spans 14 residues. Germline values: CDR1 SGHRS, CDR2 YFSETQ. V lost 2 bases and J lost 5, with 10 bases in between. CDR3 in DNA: TGCGCCAGCAGCTTCACAGGGAGTACCGGGGAGCTGTTTTTT. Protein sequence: CASSFTGSTGELFF.

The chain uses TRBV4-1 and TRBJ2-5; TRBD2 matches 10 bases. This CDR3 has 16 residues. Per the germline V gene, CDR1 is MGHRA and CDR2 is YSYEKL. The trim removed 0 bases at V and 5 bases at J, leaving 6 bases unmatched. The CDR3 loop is CASSQEPAGGVETQYF. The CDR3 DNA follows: TGCGCCAGCAGCCAAGAACCAGCGGGAGGGGTGGAGACCCAGTACTTC.

CDR3 protein: CASSPDGRRASGTEQYF. The CDR3 DNA is TGCGCCAGCAGCCCGGACGGAAGGAGGGCCTCGGGTACCGAGCAGTACTTC. The chain couples TRBV23-1 to TRBJ2-7; tentative D call: TRBD2 (6 bases). TRBV23-1 is identified as an open reading frame with a role that is uncertain. Trimming took 6 bases from V and 6 from J, leaving 27 bases between them. The CDR3 has 17 amino acids.

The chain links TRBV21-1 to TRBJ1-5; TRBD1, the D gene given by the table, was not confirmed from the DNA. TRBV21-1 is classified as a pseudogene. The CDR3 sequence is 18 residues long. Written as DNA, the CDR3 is TGTGCCAGCAGCAAAGGATCTTCGCGGACAGGGATCGATCAGCCCCAGCATTTT. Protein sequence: CASSKGSSRTGIDQPQHF.

The CDR3 coding sequence is TGTGCCAGCAGGCCCCGACTAGCGGGACTACACCGCACAGATACGCAGTATTTT. This codes for CASRPRLAGLHRTDTQYF. The chain combines TRBV2 with TRBJ2-3, with 11 bases fitting TRBD2. Per germline, CDR1 SNHLY and CDR2 FYNNEI. The CDR3 extends over 18 amino acids. Trimming at V came to 6 bases and at J to 1 base, leaving 12 bases not matched to a gene.

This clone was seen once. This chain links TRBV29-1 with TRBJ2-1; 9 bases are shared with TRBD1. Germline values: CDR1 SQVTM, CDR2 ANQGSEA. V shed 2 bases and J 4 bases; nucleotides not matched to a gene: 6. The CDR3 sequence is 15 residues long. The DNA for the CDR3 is TGCAGCGTTGAAACCGGGACAGGGTATTACAATGAGCAGTTCTTC. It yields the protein CSVETGTGYYNEQFF.

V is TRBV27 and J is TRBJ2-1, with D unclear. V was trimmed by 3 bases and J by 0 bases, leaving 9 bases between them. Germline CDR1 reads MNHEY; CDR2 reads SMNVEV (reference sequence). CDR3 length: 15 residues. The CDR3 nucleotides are TGTGCCAGCAGTTTTGGAGTCCTCTCCTACAATGAGCAGTTCTTC. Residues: CASSFGVLSYNEQFF.

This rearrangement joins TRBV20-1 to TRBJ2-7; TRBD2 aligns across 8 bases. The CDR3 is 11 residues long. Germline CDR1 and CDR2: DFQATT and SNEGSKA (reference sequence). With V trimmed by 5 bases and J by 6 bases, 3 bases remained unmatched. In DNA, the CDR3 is TGCAGTGCTGGGACTAGAACCGAGCAGTACTTC. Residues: CSAGTRTEQYF.

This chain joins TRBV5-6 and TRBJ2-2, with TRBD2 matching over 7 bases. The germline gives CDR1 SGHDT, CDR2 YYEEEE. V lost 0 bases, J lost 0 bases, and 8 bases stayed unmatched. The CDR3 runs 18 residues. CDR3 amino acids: CASSLAASGYANTGELFF. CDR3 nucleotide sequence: TGTGCCAGCAGCTTGGCCGCTAGCGGTTACGCGAACACCGGGGAGCTGTTTTTT.

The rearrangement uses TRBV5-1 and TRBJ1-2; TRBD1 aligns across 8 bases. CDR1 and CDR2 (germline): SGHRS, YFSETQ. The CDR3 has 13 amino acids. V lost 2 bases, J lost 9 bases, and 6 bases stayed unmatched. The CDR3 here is CASSLQGEDRYTF. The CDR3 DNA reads TGCGCCAGCAGCTTACAGGGGGAGGATCGCTACACCTTC.

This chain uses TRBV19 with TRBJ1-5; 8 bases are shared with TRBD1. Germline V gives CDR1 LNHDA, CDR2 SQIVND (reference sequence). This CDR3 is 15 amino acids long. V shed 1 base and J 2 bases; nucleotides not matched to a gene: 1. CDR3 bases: TGTGCCAGTAGTATAGCAGGGGGCGGCAATCAGCCCCAGCATTTT. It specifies CASSIAGGGNQPQHF.

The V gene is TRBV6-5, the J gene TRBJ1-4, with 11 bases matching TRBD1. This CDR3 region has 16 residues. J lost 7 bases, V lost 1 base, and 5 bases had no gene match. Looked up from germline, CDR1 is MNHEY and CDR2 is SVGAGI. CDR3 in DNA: TGTGCCAGCAGTTACTTGAGGACAGGGGGCCTTGAAAAACTGTTTTTT. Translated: CASSYLRTGGLEKLFF.

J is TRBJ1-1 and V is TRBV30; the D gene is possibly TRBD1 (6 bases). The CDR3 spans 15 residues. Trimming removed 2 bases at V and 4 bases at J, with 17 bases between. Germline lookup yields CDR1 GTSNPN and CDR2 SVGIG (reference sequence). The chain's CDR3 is CAWSLRFGGGTEAFF. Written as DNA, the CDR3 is TGTGCCTGGAGTTTGAGGTTTGGGGGCGGCACTGAAGCTTTCTTT.